What follows is one T cell receptor beta chain and its context. The data are from a study of technical replicates of blood from a handful of donors. Trimming removed 3 bases at V and 8 bases at J, with 21 bases between. The CDR3 runs to 16 residues. Germline V gene data show CDR1 as SGDLS and CDR2 as YYNGEE. Here immunoSEQ multiplex PCR was the method, and the copy in TCRdb shows in-frame clones only, minus some. The table records 100,000 or so clones, roughly 96% of them present only once. The chain joins TRBV9 to TRBJ2-1; possible D gene TRBD1, 6 bases. The TCR sequence derives from a human donor in good health. Input material: T cells isolated from PBMCs. The CDR3 DNA is TGTGCCAGCAGCGACGGACAGCGGAGTTATTTCGATGAGCAGTTCTTC. This translates into CASSDGQRSYFDEQFF.